This T cell receptor (beta chain) was obtained from a study of T cell repertoires in cytomegalovirus infection. Study in general: It was the public TCR beta signatures that indicated both CMV infection and matching HLA type.

At least ten counts were recorded for this clonotype. The antigen remains undetermined. V was shortened by 6 bases and J by 0 bases, with 13 bases between the two germline ends. The CDR3 spans 15 residues. TCRdb itself ran the reads through MiXCR, one entry per CDR3 protein. The sample consists of some 200,000 distinct CDR3 sequences, more than 9% of them appearing once. General study results and limits: The ex vivo response showed dominance by HLA-C-restricted CMV-specific TCR beta clonotypes. Carriage of CMV together with the relevant HLA was identifiable through cumulative public TCR beta family frequency.

The sequence was obtained from a human donor in good health (CMV status not recorded). Some clones in this sample may be carry-over from other donors' samples. The V and J genes are TRBV12-3 or TRBV12-4 and TRBJ2-3, with a weak D call TRBD2 (6 bases). Sequenced sample: PBMCs. CDR3 bases: TGTGCCAGCAGCCGGGACTCTACTAGCACAGATACGCAGTATTTT. Protein: CASSRDSTSTDTQYF.